These 27 T cell receptor beta chains share one sample of origin, sequenced in a study of blood T cell repertoires in COVID-19. Profiled with immunoSEQ multiplex PCR; TCRdb holds only in-frame clones, not every one. The repertoire includes 200,000 to 250,000 clones, 85% of them detected once, and under 20% sits in the top ten. Specimen: PBMCs or T cells enriched from blood (not recorded which). The origin of the receptors is a middle-aged man who had recovered from COVID-19.

V usage is TRBV18 and J usage is TRBJ1-3, with 9 nucleotides matching TRBD1. V was pared by 6 bases and J by 0 bases, with 6 bases of the junction left unmatched. The germline gives CDR1 KGHSH, CDR2 LQKENI. The CDR3 spans 16 residues. The CDR3 protein is CASSTSTGGSGNTIYF. DNA for the CDR3: TGTGCCAGCTCGACCTCGACAGGGGGCTCTGGAAACACCATATATTTT.

This clone came up many times. Other DNA sequences of this sample code for an identical CDR3. Written as DNA, the CDR3 is TGTGCCAGCAGCTCCAGGGGGCCAGATACGCAGTATTTT. Amino acids: CASSSRGPDTQYF. The V gene is TRBV7-9, the J gene TRBJ2-3; 8 bases align to TRBD1. The CDR3 is 13 amino acids. Germline lookup yields CDR1 SEHNR and CDR2 FQNEAQ (reference sequence). V was pared by 4 bases and J by 4 bases, with 1 base of the junction left unmatched.

The chain joins TRBV30 to TRBJ2-7; the match to TRBD2 covers 13 bases. This CDR3 comprises 19 residues. The J segment lost 5 bases and the V segment lost 4 bases, leaving 20 bases of the junction unmatched. Germline V gene data show CDR1 as GTSNPN and CDR2 as SVGIG (reference sequence). CDR3 coding DNA: TGTGCCTGGAATAAACGGAGACTAGCGGGAGGCCCAAACCCCAACGAGCAGTACTTC. Translated: CAWNKRRLAGGPNPNEQYF.

The rearrangement links TRBV4-3 to TRBJ2-1, with TRBD2 matching 7 bases. This CDR3 has 18 residues. Trimming cost V 0 bases and J 4 bases; bases outside gene matches: 12. Germline CDR1 reads LGHNA; CDR2 reads YSLEER. The CDR3 nucleotides are TGCGCCAGCAGCCAAGAATTGTCGTGGGTAGCGGGTTACAATGAGCAGTTCTTC. As protein: CASSQELSWVAGYNEQFF.

This clone was observed a few times. This sequence joins TRBV3-1 (or the pseudogene TRBV3-2) and TRBJ2-1; D is uncertain. The CDR3 length is 13 residues. The V gene lost 5 bases and the J gene lost 10 bases, with 15 bases spanning the gap. Germline CDR1 LGHDT, CDR2 YNNKEL (reference sequence). The CDR3: CASSKRVRGEQFF. The CDR3 nucleotides are TGTGCCAGCAGCAAGCGAGTACGAGGCGAGCAGTTCTTC.

DNA for the CDR3: TGTGCCAGCAGCCCTGACACTAACTATGGCTACACCTTC. Its translation: CASSPDTNYGYTF. The chain is built from TRBV11-3 and TRBJ1-2; unclear D gene. The germline V gene encodes CDR1 SGHNT and CDR2 YENEEA. The CDR3 length is 13 residues. Trimming took off 5 bases at V and 0 bases at J, with 7 bases between the two ends.

The chain recombines TRBV12-3 or TRBV12-4 with TRBJ1-1; 7 bases are a match to TRBD1. The CDR3 is made up of 13 amino acids. V was clipped by 4 bases and J by 11 bases; unmatched bases: 10. CDR3: CASSSQGVQRAFF. DNA of the CDR3: TGTGCCAGCAGTTCGCAGGGGGTCCAACGGGCTTTCTTT.

The chain combines TRBV10-3 with TRBJ1-2; no firm D call. V lost 5 bases and J lost 0, with 13 bases in between. Per the germline V gene, CDR1 is ENHRY and CDR2 is SYGVKD. There are 15 residues in the CDR3. CDR3 amino acids: CAISTASLANYGYTF. CDR3 DNA: TGTGCCATCAGTACCGCCTCGTTAGCTAACTATGGCTACACCTTC.

The V call is TRBV27, the J call TRBJ2-7, with 7 bases fitting TRBD2. There are 12 residues in the CDR3. The germline V gene encodes CDR1 MNHEY and CDR2 SMNVEV (reference sequence). J was trimmed by 3 bases and V by 5 bases; bases with no gene match: 1. The CDR3 nucleotides read TGTGCCAGCAGTCCTAGCGGCTACGAGCAGTACTTC. This encodes CASSPSGYEQYF.

This sequence joins TRBV6-5 and TRBJ1-1, with D unclear. Germline V gene lookup returns CDR1 MNHEY and CDR2 SVGAGI. V was clipped by 7 bases and J by 1 base, with 10 bases between them. CDR3 length equals 13 residues. The CDR3 nucleotides are TGTGCCAGCAAGGAGACGGCGAACACTGAAGCTTTCTTT. Amino acid sequence: CASKETANTEAFF.

The V call is TRBV20-1, the J call TRBJ2-1; a possible D gene is TRBD1 (5 bases). The germline V and J ends were trimmed by 1 base and 11 bases, with 9 bases remaining between them. The CDR3 has 11 residues. CDR1 is DFQATT and CDR2 is SNEGSKA in the germline V gene (reference sequence). CDR3 sequence (DNA): TGCAGTGCTAGAGTAGGGGAAAAGCAGTTCTTC. Its translation: CSARVGEKQFF.

This chain links TRBV6-5 with TRBJ2-4; D remains ambiguous. Germline CDR1 reads MNHEY; CDR2 reads SVGAGI. The CDR3 extends over 14 amino acids. Trimming took off 4 bases at V and 7 bases at J, with 14 bases between the two ends. This CDR3 is CASSSDTNLNIQYF. The CDR3 DNA reads TGTGCCAGCAGTTCCGACACAAACCTGAACATTCAGTACTTC.

This rearrangement joins TRBV5-1 to TRBJ1-2; D may be TRBD1 (6 bases). Germline V CDR1 and CDR2: SGHRS, YFSETQ. This CDR3 region has 14 residues. The germline V and J ends were trimmed by 3 bases and 7 bases, with 16 bases remaining between them. The CDR3 region has the DNA TGCGCCAGCAGCTCTAACACAGGGTTACGTGGCTACACCTTC. Translating gives CASSSNTGLRGYTF.

The rearrangement links TRBV19 to TRBJ1-5, with TRBD1 matching over 7 bases. This CDR3 is 17 amino acids long. The junction had 16 bases not matched to a gene; V was cut back by 6 bases and J by 5 bases. The V gene's germline CDR1 is LNHDA and CDR2 SQIVND (reference sequence). The CDR3 spells CASSPLGGGQLYQPQHF. In DNA, the CDR3 is TGTGCCAGTAGCCCCCTCGGGGGGGGACAGCTCTATCAGCCCCAGCATTTT.

The chain couples TRBV2 to TRBJ2-7; 8 positions agree with TRBD1. Trimming removed 6 bases from V and 6 bases from J; junction bases left unmatched: 7. This CDR3 is 13 amino acids long. Germline values: CDR1 SNHLY, CDR2 FYNNEI. CDR3 in DNA: TGTGCCAGCAGAGACAGGGGACCCGGCGAGCAGTACTTC. It specifies CASRDRGPGEQYF.

V usage is TRBV30 and J usage is TRBJ1-6, with TRBD1 identical over 8 bases. CDR1 and CDR2 from the germline V gene are GTSNPN and SVGIG (reference sequence). Trimming at V came to 3 bases and at J to 2 bases, leaving 6 bases not matched to a gene. This CDR3 is 16 amino acids long. DNA for the CDR3: TGTGCCTGGAGGATGGGACAGGAGGCCTATAATTCACCCCTCCACTTT. Its translation is CAWRMGQEAYNSPLHF.

V usage is TRBV4-1 and J usage is TRBJ2-5, with 7 bases matching TRBD1. CDR1 MGHRA and CDR2 YSYEKL come from the germline V gene. The CDR3 loop spans 17 amino acids. Germline trimming cut 1 base from V and 0 bases from J; bases unmatched to any gene: 8. The CDR3 sequence is CASSQVRQGFNQETQYF. The CDR3 DNA reads as TGCGCCAGCAGCCAAGTCCGACAGGGTTTCAACCAAGAGACCCAGTACTTC.

DNA for the CDR3: TGTGCCAGCAGTGAAAGGCTAGCGGGACCCTACGAGCAGTACTTC. This codes for CASSERLAGPYEQYF. The V call is TRBV2, the J call TRBJ2-7; 9 nucleotides align to TRBD2. Trimming cost V 2 bases and J 2 bases; bases outside gene matches: 4. The germline V gene encodes CDR1 SNHLY and CDR2 FYNNEI. The CDR3 extends over 15 amino acids.

The chain is built from TRBV7-9 and TRBJ1-1; possible D gene TRBD1, 6 bases. This CDR3 has 13 amino acids. Between the trimmed V and J ends, which lost 11 bases and 5 bases, there was a span of 18 bases. Per germline, CDR1 SEHNR and CDR2 FQNEAQ (reference sequence). This CDR3 reads CAQTQGLGTEAFF. CDR3 DNA sequence: TGTGCCCAGACCCAGGGGTTGGGGACTGAAGCTTTCTTT.

This clone was seen ten or more times. The CDR3 spells CASSQESGSYNEQFF. The CDR3 DNA sequence: TGTGCCAGCAGCCAAGAGAGCGGGTCGTACAATGAGCAGTTCTTC. The V and J genes are TRBV3-1 (or the pseudogene TRBV3-2) and TRBJ2-1, with D tentatively TRBD2 (6 bases). Trimming took off 0 bases at V and 4 bases at J, with 10 bases between the two ends. This CDR3 contains 15 residues. The germline V gene encodes CDR1 LGHDT and CDR2 YNNKEL (reference sequence).

The CDR3 is CATSRFPGQGNNQPQHF. The CDR3 DNA follows: TGTGCCACCAGCAGATTCCCGGGACAGGGAAACAATCAGCCCCAGCATTTT. The gene calls are TRBV15 and TRBJ1-5, with TRBD1 matching over 9 bases. V gave up 2 bases and J gave up 3 bases; unmatched junction bases: 8. The CDR3 totals 17 residues. Germline loops: CDR1 LNHNV, CDR2 YYDKDF (reference sequence). Filled out from reference TRBV15 and TRBJ1-5, the complete variable domain reads DAMVIQNPRYQVTQFGKPVTLSCSQTLNHNVMYWYQQKSSQAPKLLFHYYDKDFNNEADTPDNFQSRRPNTSFCFLDIRSPGLGDTAMYLCATSRFPGQGNNQPQHFGDGTRLSIL.

This clone has only a few counts. DNA of the CDR3: TGTGCCAGCAGCTTAGGGGGGCCGAACACTGAAGCTTTCTTT. It specifies CASSLGGPNTEAFF. The chain combines TRBV7-9 with TRBJ1-1, with D possibly TRBD1 on 6 matching bases. Germline loops: CDR1 SEHNR, CDR2 FQNEAQ (reference sequence). The CDR3 runs to 14 residues. V lost 1 base to trimming and J lost 1 base, with 7 bases between them.

V usage is TRBV9 and J usage is TRBJ2-1; 7 bases are a match to TRBD2. The CDR3 has 14 amino acids. With V trimmed by 9 bases and J by 6 bases, 12 bases remained unmatched. Germline V lookup: CDR1 SGDLS, CDR2 YYNGEE. The CDR3 loop is CATARGAGVNEQFF. DNA for the CDR3: TGTGCCACCGCCCGTGGGGCGGGGGTCAATGAGCAGTTCTTC. Using reference TRBV9 and TRBJ2-1 for the parts outside the CDR3, the full variable domain is DSGVTQTPKHLITATGQRVTLRCSPRSGDLSVYWYQQSLDQGLQFLIQYYNGEERAKGNILERFSAQQFPDLHSELNLSSLELGDSALYFCATARGAGVNEQFFGPGTRLTVL.

This clone was seen more than once but under ten times. The chain uses TRBV27 and TRBJ2-7; 10 bases line up with TRBD2. Germline loops: CDR1 MNHEY, CDR2 SMNVEV (reference sequence). The CDR3 sequence is 18 residues long. With V trimmed by 2 bases and J by 3 bases, 13 bases remained unmatched. CDR3 loop: CASSLKSPASGRGYEQYF. DNA of the CDR3: TGTGCCAGCAGTTTAAAGTCCCCCGCTAGCGGGAGAGGCTACGAGCAGTACTTC.

V is TRBV11-1 and J is TRBJ2-2, with TRBD1 matching 9 bases. The V and J ends lost 5 bases and 7 bases, in that order; junction bases with no gene match: 8. CDR3 length: 15 amino acids. Per germline, CDR1 SGHAT and CDR2 FQDESV (reference sequence). DNA for the CDR3: TGTGCCAGCAGCCCGGGACAGGGAAGCGACGGGGAGCTGTTTTTT. It yields the protein CASSPGQGSDGELFF.

This clone was seen a handful of times. This chain joins TRBV5-4 and TRBJ2-2; possibly TRBD2 for D (5 bases). The CDR3 loop spans 15 amino acids. The ends were cut back, 1 base at V and 2 bases at J, with 9 bases in the middle. The germline V gene encodes CDR1 SGHNT and CDR2 YYREEE (reference sequence). CDR3 sequence: CASSLRDLNTGELFF. As DNA, the CDR3 is TGTGCCAGCAGCTTGCGGGATTTAAACACCGGGGAGCTGTTTTTT.

The chain combines TRBV11-3 with TRBJ1-4; 8 positions agree with TRBD1. CDR1 and CDR2 from the germline V gene are SGHNT and YENEEA. With 0 bases clipped from V and 4 bases from J, the junction kept 16 bases outside the gene matches. CDR3 length: 20 amino acids. The CDR3 DNA reads TGTGCCAGCAGCTTAGAGTTCAGTTGGACAGGGAAAAGCAATAATGAAAAACTGTTTTTT. This gives the protein CASSLEFSWTGKSNNEKLFF.